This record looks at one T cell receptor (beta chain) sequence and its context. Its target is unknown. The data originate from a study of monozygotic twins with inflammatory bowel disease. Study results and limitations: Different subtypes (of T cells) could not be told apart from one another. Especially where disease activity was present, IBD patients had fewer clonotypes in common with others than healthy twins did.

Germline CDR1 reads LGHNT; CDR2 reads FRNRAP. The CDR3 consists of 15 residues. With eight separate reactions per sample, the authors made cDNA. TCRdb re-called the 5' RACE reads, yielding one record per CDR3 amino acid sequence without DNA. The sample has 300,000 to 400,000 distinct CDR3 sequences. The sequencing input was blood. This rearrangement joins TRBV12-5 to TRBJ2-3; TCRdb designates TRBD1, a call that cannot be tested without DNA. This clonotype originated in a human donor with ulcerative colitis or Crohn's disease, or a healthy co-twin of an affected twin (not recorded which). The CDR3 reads CASSPGDRLGDTQYF.